This TCR beta chain was recovered during a study of OX40 agonist ivuxolimab in advanced cancers. Study information: Around 40% of patients had received prior checkpoint inhibitor therapy.

In its sample, this clone was seen a few times. What it binds is unknown. Profiled with immunoSEQ multiplex PCR; TCRdb holds only in-frame clones, not every one. The data hold approximately 61,000 clones, with 75% to 85% observed a single time. General study results and limits: Some nonresponders additionally presented with little normalized T-cell clonal expansion. There were, on average, more expanded clones in CD8+ T cells than in CD4+.

Per the germline V gene, CDR1 is SGDLS and CDR2 is YYNGEE. V lost 4 bases and J 0 bases, leaving 11 bases between the germline ends. This CDR3 is built from 15 residues. The source was CD4+ or CD8+ T cells sorted from blood, collected in a trial of the OX40 agonist ivuxolimab. This sequence was found in an adult with an advanced solid tumor such as melanoma, head and neck, liver or kidney cancer. The gene calls are TRBV9 and TRBJ1-3; D gene ambiguous. In DNA form, the CDR3 reads TGTGCCAGCAGCCCGGTTAAGAGCTCTGGAAACACCATATATTTT. As protein: CASSPVKSSGNTIYF.